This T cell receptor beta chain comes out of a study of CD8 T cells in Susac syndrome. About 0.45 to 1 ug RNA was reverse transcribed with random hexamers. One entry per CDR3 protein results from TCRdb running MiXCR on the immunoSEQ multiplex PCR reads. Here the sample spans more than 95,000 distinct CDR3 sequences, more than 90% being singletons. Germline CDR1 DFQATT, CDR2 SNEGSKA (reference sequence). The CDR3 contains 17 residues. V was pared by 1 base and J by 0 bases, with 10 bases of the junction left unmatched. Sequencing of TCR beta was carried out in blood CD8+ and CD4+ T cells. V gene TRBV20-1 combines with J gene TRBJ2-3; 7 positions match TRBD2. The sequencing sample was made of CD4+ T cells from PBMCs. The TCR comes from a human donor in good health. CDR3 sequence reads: CSARALAVPLSTDTQYF. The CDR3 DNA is TGCAGTGCTAGAGCGCTAGCGGTTCCCCTTAGCACAGATACGCAGTATTTT.